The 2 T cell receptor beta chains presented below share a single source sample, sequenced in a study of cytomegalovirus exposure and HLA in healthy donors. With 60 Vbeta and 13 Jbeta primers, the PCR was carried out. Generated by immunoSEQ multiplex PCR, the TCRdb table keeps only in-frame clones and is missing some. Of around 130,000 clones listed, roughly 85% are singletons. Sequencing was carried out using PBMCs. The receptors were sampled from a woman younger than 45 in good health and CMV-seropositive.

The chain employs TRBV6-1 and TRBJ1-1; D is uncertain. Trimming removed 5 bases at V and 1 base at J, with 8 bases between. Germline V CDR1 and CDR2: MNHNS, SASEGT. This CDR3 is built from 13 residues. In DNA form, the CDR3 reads TGTGCCAGCAGTCAGACGGGGAACACTGAAGCTTTCTTT. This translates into CASSQTGNTEAFF.

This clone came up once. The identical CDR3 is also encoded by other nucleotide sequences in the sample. Here the CDR3 reads CASSPGGNTEAFF. Written as DNA, the CDR3 is TGTGCCAGCTCACCGGGGGGGAACACTGAAGCTTTCTTT. The chain carries TRBV18 and TRBJ1-1, with D possibly matching TRBD1 (5 bases). CDR3 length equals 13 residues. CDR1 KGHSH and CDR2 LQKENI come from the germline V gene. Trimming pared 3 bases from V and 1 base from J, leaving 6 bases between.